This T cell receptor beta chain was sequenced in a study of T cell responses to AZD1222 COVID-19 vaccine. Produced via immunoSEQ multiplex PCR; TCRdb's table is partial and in-frame only. The table records under 200,000 clones, around 86% of them present only once. From germline, CDR1 is LNHDA and CDR2 SQIVND (reference sequence). CDR3 length: 15 amino acids. V was shortened by 7 bases and J by 0 bases, with 16 bases between the two germline ends. This sequence was found in an adult in good health. Sequencing was performed on peripheral blood, taken on day 0 of MenACWY control vaccination. The V gene is TRBV19, the J gene TRBJ2-7; D ambiguous. The CDR3 here is CASTPGHSGSYEQYF. The CDR3 coding sequence is TGTGCCAGTACTCCCGGGCACTCGGGCTCCTACGAGCAGTACTTC.